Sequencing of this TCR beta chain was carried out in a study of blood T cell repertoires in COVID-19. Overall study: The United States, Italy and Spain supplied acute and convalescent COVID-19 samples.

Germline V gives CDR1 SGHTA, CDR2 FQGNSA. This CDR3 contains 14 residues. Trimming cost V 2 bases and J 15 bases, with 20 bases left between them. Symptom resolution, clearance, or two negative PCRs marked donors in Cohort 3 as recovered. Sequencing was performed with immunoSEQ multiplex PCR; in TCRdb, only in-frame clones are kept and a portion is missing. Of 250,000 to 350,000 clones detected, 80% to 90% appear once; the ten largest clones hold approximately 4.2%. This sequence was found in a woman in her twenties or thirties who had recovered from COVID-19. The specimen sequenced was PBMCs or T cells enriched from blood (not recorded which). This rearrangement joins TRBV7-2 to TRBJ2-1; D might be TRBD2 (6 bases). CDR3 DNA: TGTGCCAGCAGCTTACGAGGGGATTATCCCGGGGGGTTCTTC. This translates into CASSLRGDYPGGFF. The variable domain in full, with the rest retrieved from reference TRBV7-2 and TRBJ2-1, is GAGVSQSPSNKVTEKGKDVELRCDPISGHTALYWYRQSLGQGLEFLIYFQGNSAPDKSGLPSDRFSAERTGGSVSTLTIQRTQQEDSAVYLCASSLRGDYPGGFFGPGTRLTVL.